The 13 T cell receptor beta chains reported below all come from one sample, sequenced in a study of CD8+ T cells in alopecia areata. The authors extracted RNA and reverse transcribed it into cDNA as the sequencing template. Clones were read by immunoSEQ multiplex PCR, and TCRdb kept only the in-frame ones, dropping some. The sample contains some 150,000 clones, approximately 70% of which appear only once. Material: CD8+ T cells sorted from blood, obtained at week 0. The origin of the receptors is a human donor with alopecia areata.

As concerns this clone: Other nucleotide sequences from this sample produce the same CDR3. The gene calls are TRBV11-2 and TRBJ2-5; D ambiguous. This CDR3 contains 12 residues. The ends were cut back, 0 bases at V and 4 bases at J, with 3 bases in the middle. Looked up from germline, CDR1 is SGHAT and CDR2 is FQNNGV. In nucleotides, the CDR3 is TGTGCCAGCAGCTTAGACGTAGAGACCCAGTACTTC. This encodes CASSLDVETQYF.

A few counts support this clone. This chain connects TRBV12-5 to TRBJ2-5, with a tentative D call TRBD1 (6 bases). With 4 bases removed from V and 1 base from J, the gap between germline ends came to 10 bases. CDR1 is LGHNT, CDR2 FRNRAP, per germline. CDR3 length equals 14 residues. The CDR3 DNA follows: TGTGCTAGTGGTTCGGGACACCCCCAAGAGACCCAGTACTTC. It specifies CASGSGHPQETQYF.

This chain's CDR3 is CASSFGWGTEAFF. CDR3 sequence (DNA): TGTGCCAGCAGCTTTGGCTGGGGCACTGAAGCTTTCTTT. The chain joins TRBV11-2 to TRBJ1-1, with D unclear. This CDR3 region has 13 residues. V was trimmed by 3 bases and J by 4 bases, leaving 9 bases between them. Germline CDR1 is SGHAT and CDR2 is FQNNGV.

For this clone: One end of the junction does not line up with germline, which may come from a read error. This sequence joins TRBV30 and TRBJ1-2; 10 nucleotides agree with TRBD1. This CDR3 has 14 residues. Germline lookup yields CDR1 GTSNPN and CDR2 SVGIG (reference sequence). The CDR3 DNA reads TGTACCTGGAGTCCAGGGACAGGGGCTTATGGCTACACCTTC. Its translation is CTWSPGTGAYGYTF.

The rearrangement joins TRBV19 to TRBJ2-5, with 11 bases aligning to TRBD1. The CDR3 has 15 residues. Germline loops: CDR1 LNHDA, CDR2 SQIVND (reference sequence). V shed 2 bases and J 12 bases; nucleotides not matched to a gene: 11. The CDR3, as DNA: TGTGCCAGTAGTATATCACGGGACAGGGGGAACGTCGAGTACTTC. Amino acids: CASSISRDRGNVEYF.

Many counts were recorded for this clone. CDR3 sequence reads: CASSFGTNTEAFF. DNA for the CDR3: TGTGCCAGCAGCTTCGGCACGAACACTGAAGCTTTCTTT. The chain uses TRBV11-1 and TRBJ1-1; D is undetermined. Germline V gives CDR1 SGHAT, CDR2 FQDESV (reference sequence). This CDR3 is 13 amino acids long. V lost 3 bases, J lost 1 base, and 6 bases lay in between.

The gene calls are TRBV29-1 and TRBJ2-3; D is perhaps TRBD1 or TRBD2 (6 bases each). Germline V gene lookup returns CDR1 SQVTM and CDR2 ANQGSEA. The V end lost 8 bases, the J end lost 6 bases, and 18 bases lay between the germline ends. This CDR3 region has 13 residues. CDR3 sequence: CSSTGAVKDTQYF. The CDR3 coding sequence is TGCAGCTCCACGGGGGCGGTCAAGGATACGCAGTATTTT.

V and J are TRBV2 and TRBJ2-3; D is unresolved. The CDR3 contains 14 residues. Germline values: CDR1 SNHLY, CDR2 FYNNEI. V was trimmed by 3 bases and J by 2 bases, leaving 9 bases between them. The CDR3, as DNA: TGTGCCAGCAGTGACTTCGGATACACAGATACGCAGTATTTT. Translated: CASSDFGYTDTQYF.

This chain connects TRBV29-1 to TRBJ2-7, with 8 bases lining up with TRBD1. The CDR3 consists of 15 residues. Germline CDR1 reads SQVTM; CDR2 reads ANQGSEA. After removal of 0 bases from V and 0 bases from J, the junction contained 4 bases not matched to a gene. CDR3 in amino acids: CSVEDRTGSSYEQYF. The CDR3 nucleotides read TGCAGCGTTGAAGATCGGACAGGGAGCTCCTACGAGCAGTACTTC.

The table lists this clone with a few counts. V and J are TRBV4-2 and TRBJ2-4; 8 bases align to TRBD1. The CDR3 has 15 residues. The ends lost 3 bases at V and 5 bases at J; junction bases unmatched: 6. Germline CDR1 reads LGHNA; CDR2 reads YNFKEQ. DNA for the CDR3: TGTGCCAGCAGCCATGCCAGGGGGCTTGAAAACATTCAGTACTTC. The encoded protein is CASSHARGLENIQYF.

V gene TRBV25-1 combines with J gene TRBJ1-1, with D unclear. The V gene lost 4 bases and the J gene lost 5 bases, with 14 bases spanning the gap. CDR1 and CDR2 from the germline V gene are MGHDK and SYGVNS. The length of the CDR3 is 14 residues. The CDR3 protein is CASSGPGLRTEAFF. The CDR3 DNA reads as TGTGCCAGCAGTGGACCGGGGTTGAGGACTGAAGCTTTCTTT.

This clone has a handful of counts. The chain is built from TRBV29-1 and TRBJ2-1, with TRBD1 matching over 7 bases. Germline V gene lookup returns CDR1 SQVTM and CDR2 ANQGSEA. Germline trimming cut 0 bases from V and 3 bases from J; bases unmatched to any gene: 8. The CDR3 is 16 residues long. The DNA of the CDR3 is TGCAGCGTTGAAGATCTCCTCGGGACAGTCTACAATGAGCAGTTCTTC. Protein: CSVEDLLGTVYNEQFF.

The chain employs TRBV9 and TRBJ1-6; D not certain. The germline gives CDR1 SGDLS, CDR2 YYNGEE. Trimming took 0 bases from V and 7 from J, leaving 8 bases between them. The CDR3 length is 14 residues. CDR3 in DNA: TGTGCCAGCAGCGTAGGGGCAGTAAATTCACCCCTCCACTTT. Its translation: CASSVGAVNSPLHF.